This T cell receptor (beta chain) was documented in a study of PD-1 blockade in classical Hodgkin lymphoma. Notes on this clone: Its target is not known.

Study outcomes and limitations: Baseline TCR diversity was reportedly lower in newly diagnosed patients than in healthy donors. It was reported as lower still in relapsed/refractory patients. Complete responders showed a baseline diversity that resembled the diversity of newly diagnosed patients.

The ends lost 2 bases at V and 6 bases at J; junction bases unmatched: 23. The CDR3 runs to 21 residues. Germline values: CDR1 SNHLY, CDR2 FYNNEI. Sequencing was performed with immunoSEQ multiplex PCR; in TCRdb, only in-frame clones are kept and a portion is missing. Among 50,000 or so clones listed, 90% were seen once. Time point specified: cycle 4 day 1 (C4D1), after about 6 weeks of nivolumab. With no exception, relapse followed autologous stem cell transplantation in all patients, and brentuximab vedotin exposure varied. The sequence derives from a human donor with classical Hodgkin lymphoma. Sequencing was performed on peripheral blood mononuclear cells (PBMCs), taken before the fourth cycle of nivolumab. The chain links TRBV2 to TRBJ2-7, with TRBD2 identical over 12 bases. The CDR3 sequence: CASSESRKASGRALVFGEQYF. In DNA form, the CDR3 reads TGTGCCAGCAGTGAATCTCGTAAGGCTAGCGGGAGGGCCCTAGTATTCGGCGAGCAGTACTTC.